Here is one T cell receptor beta chain with its context. The data were obtained in a study of blood T cell repertoires in COVID-19. Study overall: Acute and convalescent COVID-19 specimens originated in the United States, Italy and Spain.

Germline CDR1 reads LGHDT; CDR2 reads YNNKEL (reference sequence). The trim removed 0 bases at V and 1 base at J, leaving 5 bases unmatched. This CDR3 has 17 amino acids. Method: immunoSEQ multiplex PCR; TCRdb's copy keeps in-frame clones and lacks some. Among around 100,000 clones listed, about 77% were seen once. The sample consisted of peripheral blood. This chain uses TRBV3-1 (or the pseudogene TRBV3-2) with TRBJ2-4; 8 bases line up with TRBD2. This receptor was identified in a woman between 70 and 85 years old with acute or convalescent COVID-19. The chain's CDR3 is CASSQDQRGMAKNIQYF. The CDR3 DNA reads TGTGCCAGCAGCCAAGATCAGCGGGGGATGGCCAAAAACATTCAGTACTTC.